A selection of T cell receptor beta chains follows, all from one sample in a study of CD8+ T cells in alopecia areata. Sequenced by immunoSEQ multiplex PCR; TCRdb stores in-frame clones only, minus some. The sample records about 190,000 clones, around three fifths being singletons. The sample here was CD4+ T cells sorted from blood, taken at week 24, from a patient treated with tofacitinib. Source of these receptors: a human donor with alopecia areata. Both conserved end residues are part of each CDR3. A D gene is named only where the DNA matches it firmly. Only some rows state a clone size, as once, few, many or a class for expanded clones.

DNA: TGCAGCGTTGATCTCTTCTCTTCAGATGAGCAGTTCTTC
CDR3: CSVDLFSSDEQFF
size: few
J: TRBJ2-1
V: TRBV29-1
D: NA

DNA: TGTGCCAGCAGCTGGACAGGTGGGGTACATACTGAAGCTTTCTTT
CDR3: CASSWTGGVHTEAFF
size: NA
J: TRBJ1-1
V: TRBV6-5
D: TRBD1

DNA: TGTGCCAGCAGGAGGGGTGTACAGGGGTTCGGAGAGACCCAGTACTTC
CDR3: CASRRGVQGFGETQYF
size: NA
J: TRBJ2-5
V: TRBV2
D: TRBD1

DNA: TGTGCCAGCAGCCTGGGCCCTAGCTCTGGGGCCAACGTCCTGACTTTC
CDR3: CASSLGPSSGANVLTF
size: NA
J: TRBJ2-6
V: TRBV27
D: NA

DNA: TGTGCCAGCAGGGGGGGTGGAGATACGCAGTATTTT
CDR3: CASRGGGDTQYF
size: NA
J: TRBJ2-3
V: TRBV11-2
D: NA

DNA: TGCAGTGGGACAGATTACAATGAGCAGTTCTTC
CDR3: CSGTDYNEQFF
size: NA
J: TRBJ2-1
V: TRBV20-1
D: NA

DNA: TGTGCCAGCAGCGGGGATTTAGGACACAATCAGCCCCAGCATTTT
CDR3: CASSGDLGHNQPQHF
size: NA
J: TRBJ1-5
V: TRBV7-8
D: NA

DNA: TGTGCCATCAGGGGTGTCGGGGGGACTACCGGGGAGCTGTTTTTT
CDR3: CAIRGVGGTTGELFF
size: NA
J: TRBJ2-2
V: TRBV10-3
D: TRBD2

DNA: TGTGGGGCCGGGAGGAACGGTCCCTATTCCCTCCACTTT
CDR3: CGAGRNGPYSLHF
size: NA
J: TRBJ1-6
V: TRBV6-1
D: NA

DNA: TGCAGCGTTGAAGGGGGGGATGGCTACACCTTC
CDR3: CSVEGGDGYTF
size: NA
J: TRBJ1-2
V: TRBV29-1
D: NA

DNA: TGTGCCAGCAGCTCAGGACTAGCGGGACTCGAGCAGTACTTC
CDR3: CASSSGLAGLEQYF
size: NA
J: TRBJ2-7
V: TRBV7-2
D: TRBD2

DNA: TGCGCCAGCAGCCAAGCCGACAGCTATGGCTACACCTTC
CDR3: CASSQADSYGYTF
size: NA
J: TRBJ1-2
V: TRBV4-1
D: NA

DNA: TGCAGCGTTGAAGTGGAGAGACAGGGGACGTTAGGCTACACCTTC
CDR3: CSVEVERQGTLGYTF
size: NA
J: TRBJ1-2
V: TRBV29-1
D: TRBD1

DNA: TGCGCCAGCAGCTTGAAGCAGACCGAGCAGTTCTTC
CDR3: CASSLKQTEQFF
size: NA
J: TRBJ2-1
V: TRBV5-1
D: NA

DNA: TGTGCCAGCAGTGCCTACACAGCGGGGATCGGCTACACCTTC
CDR3: CASSAYTAGIGYTF
size: NA
J: TRBJ1-2
V: TRBV27
D: NA

DNA: TGTGCCAGCACCTCGGATAGCTCCTATAATTCACCCCTCCACTTT
CDR3: CASTSDSSYNSPLHF
size: few
J: TRBJ1-6
V: TRBV6-5
D: NA

DNA: TGTGCCAGCAGCTCAGTGGGGACAGCTAACTATGGCTACACCTTC
CDR3: CASSSVGTANYGYTF
size: few
J: TRBJ1-2
V: TRBV9
D: TRBD1

DNA: TGTGCCTGGAGTCCCCGGGGTTCCGAGCAGTACTTC
CDR3: CAWSPRGSEQYF
size: NA
J: TRBJ2-7
V: TRBV30
D: NA

DNA: TGTGCCAGCAGTTACTCGACACGGACAGCTTCCTACGAGCAGTACTTC
CDR3: CASSYSTRTASYEQYF
size: few
J: TRBJ2-7
V: TRBV6-5
D: NA

DNA: TGTGCCACCAGCAGGACAGTGAACACTGAAGCTTTCTTT
CDR3: CATSRTVNTEAFF
size: NA
J: TRBJ1-1
V: TRBV15
D: NA

DNA: TGTGCCAGCACCAGCTCCTACGAGCAGTACTTC
CDR3: CASTSSYEQYF
size: NA
J: TRBJ2-7
V: TRBV11-3
D: NA

DNA: TGTGCCAGCAGCTCGCAATGGGGGGGGCCCACCGGGGAGCTGTTTTTT
CDR3: CASSSQWGGPTGELFF
size: NA
J: TRBJ2-2
V: TRBV7-2
D: NA

DNA: TGTGCCTGGAGTGTTAGGACAGTCTACGAGCAGTACTTC
CDR3: CAWSVRTVYEQYF
size: NA
J: TRBJ2-7
V: TRBV30
D: NA

DNA: TGCAGTGCCCGAAGGAACACTGAAGCTTTCTTT
CDR3: CSARRNTEAFF
size: NA
J: TRBJ1-1
V: TRBV20-1
D: NA

DNA: TGTGCTAGTGGTGGTCAGGGTATGTCGTCGGAGGGCACAGATACGCAGTATTTT
CDR3: CASGGQGMSSEGTDTQYF
size: few
J: TRBJ2-3
V: TRBV12-5
D: NA

DNA: TGCGCCAGCAGCCTCGGGTCTCCAACAAACTCTGGGGCCAACGTCCTGACTTTC
CDR3: CASSLGSPTNSGANVLTF
size: NA
J: TRBJ2-6
V: TRBV4-1
D: NA

DNA: TGTGCCTGGAGTGACCGTCGAAATAATGAAAAACTGTTTTTT
CDR3: CAWSDRRNNEKLFF
size: NA
J: TRBJ1-4
V: TRBV30
D: NA

DNA: TGTGCCAGCGAACCCGAGGGGGGCACTGCCTACGAGCAGTACTTC
CDR3: CASEPEGGTAYEQYF
size: NA
J: TRBJ2-7
V: TRBV5-6
D: NA

DNA: TGTGCCACCAGCAGAGCACTAAAGGGCACCTACAATGAGCAGTTCTTC
CDR3: CATSRALKGTYNEQFF
size: NA
J: TRBJ2-1
V: TRBV15
D: NA

DNA: TGCGCCAGCAGTCTTGCCGGGACAGCCTATGGCTACACCTTC
CDR3: CASSLAGTAYGYTF
size: NA
J: TRBJ1-2
V: TRBV4-3
D: TRBD1

DNA: TGCAGCGCCAAAATGACAGGGTTAGATACGCAGTATTTT
CDR3: CSAKMTGLDTQYF
size: NA
J: TRBJ2-3
V: TRBV29-1
D: TRBD1

DNA: TGCGCCAGCAGCTTGGAGTTTGAGGAGCAGTTCTTC
CDR3: CASSLEFEEQFF
size: NA
J: TRBJ2-1
V: TRBV5-1
D: NA

DNA: TGCGCCAGCAGCCAAGGACAGGGAGAGACCCAGTACTTC
CDR3: CASSQGQGETQYF
size: NA
J: TRBJ2-5
V: TRBV4-3
D: TRBD1

DNA: TGCAGCGTTAAGGGACAGTCTAATGAAAAACTGTTTTTT
CDR3: CSVKGQSNEKLFF
size: NA
J: TRBJ1-4
V: TRBV29-1
D: TRBD1

DNA: TGCGCCAGCAGCTTGGCTAGCGGGGGGAGACAAGAGACCCAGTACTTC
CDR3: CASSLASGGRQETQYF
size: NA
J: TRBJ2-5
V: TRBV5-1
D: TRBD2